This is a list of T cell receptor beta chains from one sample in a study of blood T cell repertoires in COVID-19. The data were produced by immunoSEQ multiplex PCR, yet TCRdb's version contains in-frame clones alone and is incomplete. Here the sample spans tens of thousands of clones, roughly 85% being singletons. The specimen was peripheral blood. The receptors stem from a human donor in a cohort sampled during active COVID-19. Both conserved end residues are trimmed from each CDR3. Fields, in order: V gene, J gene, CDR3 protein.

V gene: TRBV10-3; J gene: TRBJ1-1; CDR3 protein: AISDQVSSRNTEAF
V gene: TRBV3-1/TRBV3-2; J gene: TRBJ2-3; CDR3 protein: ASSQEVADTDTQY
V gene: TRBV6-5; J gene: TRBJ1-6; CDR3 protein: ASSITGQGPPLH
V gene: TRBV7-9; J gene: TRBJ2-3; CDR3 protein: ATGHQSTSTDTQY
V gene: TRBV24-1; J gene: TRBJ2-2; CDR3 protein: ATSLNYNTGELF
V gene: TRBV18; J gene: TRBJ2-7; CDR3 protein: ASSPRGGVAAYEQY
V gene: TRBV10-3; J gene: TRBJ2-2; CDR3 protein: AISESGAGGRTGELF
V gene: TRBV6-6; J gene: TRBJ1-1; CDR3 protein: ASRPLQGGTEAF
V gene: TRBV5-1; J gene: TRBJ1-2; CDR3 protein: ASSWTGGADGYT
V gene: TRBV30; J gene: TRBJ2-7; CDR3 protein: AWSVQDPGDEQY
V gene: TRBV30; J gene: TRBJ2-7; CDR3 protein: AWRSGTSRFYEQY
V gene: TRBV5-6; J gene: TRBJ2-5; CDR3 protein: ASSSGQLEETQY
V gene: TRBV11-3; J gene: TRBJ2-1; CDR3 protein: ASSLRAGVNEQF
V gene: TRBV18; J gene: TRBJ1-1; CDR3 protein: ASFAGTVPEAF
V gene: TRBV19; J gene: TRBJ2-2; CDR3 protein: ASTPETGVAGELF
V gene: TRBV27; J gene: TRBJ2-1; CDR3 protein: ASSTPSGGPYNEQF
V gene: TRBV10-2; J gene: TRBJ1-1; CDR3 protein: ASSEGGKNTEAF
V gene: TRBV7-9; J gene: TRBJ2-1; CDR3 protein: ASSFSGQRGSSYNEQF
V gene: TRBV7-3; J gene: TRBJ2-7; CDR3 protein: ASSLYPRGGENEQY
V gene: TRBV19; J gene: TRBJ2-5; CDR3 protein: ASSKTGEKETQY
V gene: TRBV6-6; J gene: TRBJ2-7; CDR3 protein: ASSPGTTGGYEQY
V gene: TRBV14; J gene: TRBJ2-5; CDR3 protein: ASSQGLQETQY
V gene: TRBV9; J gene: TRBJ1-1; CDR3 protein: ASSVDGMNTEAF
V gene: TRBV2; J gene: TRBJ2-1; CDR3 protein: ASSPGLADYNEQF
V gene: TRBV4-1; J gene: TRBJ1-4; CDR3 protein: ASSPVDREATNEKLF
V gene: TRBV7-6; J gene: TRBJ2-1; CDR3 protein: ASSSSGTVNEQF
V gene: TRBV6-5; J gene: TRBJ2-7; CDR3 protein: AGTRTSGAYEQY
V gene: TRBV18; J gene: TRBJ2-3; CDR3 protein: ASSPRTEVYTDTQY
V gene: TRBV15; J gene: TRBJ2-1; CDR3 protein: ATSRDLAGGRVNEQF
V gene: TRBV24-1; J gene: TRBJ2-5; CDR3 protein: ATSDLQAGDQETQY
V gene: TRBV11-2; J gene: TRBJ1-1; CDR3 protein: ASSLGDGKTANTEAF
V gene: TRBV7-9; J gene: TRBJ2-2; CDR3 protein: ASTRTGTNTGELF
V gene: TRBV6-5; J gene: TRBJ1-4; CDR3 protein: ASSYTGVATNEKLF
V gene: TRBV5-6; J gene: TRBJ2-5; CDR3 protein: ASSFVGGQETQY
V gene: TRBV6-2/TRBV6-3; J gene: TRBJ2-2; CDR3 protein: ASSYPGTGAGELF
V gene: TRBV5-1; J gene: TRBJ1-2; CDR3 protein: ASSSHGDSNYGYT
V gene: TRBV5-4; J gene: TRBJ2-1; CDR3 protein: ASSFSREGEQF